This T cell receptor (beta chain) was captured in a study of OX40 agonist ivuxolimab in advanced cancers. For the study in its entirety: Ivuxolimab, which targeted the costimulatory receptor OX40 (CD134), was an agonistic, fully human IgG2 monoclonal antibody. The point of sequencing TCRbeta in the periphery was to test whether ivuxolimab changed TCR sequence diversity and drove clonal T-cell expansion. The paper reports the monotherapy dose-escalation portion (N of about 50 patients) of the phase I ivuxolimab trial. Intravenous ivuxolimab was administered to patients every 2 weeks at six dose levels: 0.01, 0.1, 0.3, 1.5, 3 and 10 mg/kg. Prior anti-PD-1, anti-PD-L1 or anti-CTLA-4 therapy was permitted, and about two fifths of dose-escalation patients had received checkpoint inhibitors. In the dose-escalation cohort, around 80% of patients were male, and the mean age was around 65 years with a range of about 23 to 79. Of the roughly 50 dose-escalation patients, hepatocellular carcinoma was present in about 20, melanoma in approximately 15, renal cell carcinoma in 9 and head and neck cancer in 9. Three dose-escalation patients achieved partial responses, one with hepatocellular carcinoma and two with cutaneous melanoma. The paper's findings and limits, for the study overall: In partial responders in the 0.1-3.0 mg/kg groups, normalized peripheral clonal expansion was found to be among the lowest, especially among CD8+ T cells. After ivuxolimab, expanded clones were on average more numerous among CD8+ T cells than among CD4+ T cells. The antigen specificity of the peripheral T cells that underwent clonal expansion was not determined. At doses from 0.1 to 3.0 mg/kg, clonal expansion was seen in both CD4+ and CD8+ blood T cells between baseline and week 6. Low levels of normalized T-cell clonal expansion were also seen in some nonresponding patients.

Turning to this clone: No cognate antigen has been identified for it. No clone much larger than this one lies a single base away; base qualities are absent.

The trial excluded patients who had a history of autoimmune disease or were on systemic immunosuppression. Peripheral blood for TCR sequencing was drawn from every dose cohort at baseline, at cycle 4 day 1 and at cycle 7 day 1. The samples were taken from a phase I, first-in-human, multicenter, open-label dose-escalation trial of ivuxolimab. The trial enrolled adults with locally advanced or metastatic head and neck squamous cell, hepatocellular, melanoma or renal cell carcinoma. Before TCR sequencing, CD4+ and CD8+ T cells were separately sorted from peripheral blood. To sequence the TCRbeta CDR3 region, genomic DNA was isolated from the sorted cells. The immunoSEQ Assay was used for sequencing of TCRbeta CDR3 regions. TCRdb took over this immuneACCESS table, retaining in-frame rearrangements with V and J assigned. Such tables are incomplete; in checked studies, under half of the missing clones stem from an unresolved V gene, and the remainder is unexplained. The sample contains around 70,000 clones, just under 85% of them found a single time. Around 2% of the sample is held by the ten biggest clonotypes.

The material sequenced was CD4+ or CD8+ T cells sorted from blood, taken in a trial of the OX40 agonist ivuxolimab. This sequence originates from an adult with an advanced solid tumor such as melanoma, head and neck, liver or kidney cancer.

The CDR3 protein: CASSPFPGTGASGANVLTF. The DNA reads as follows: TGTGCCAGCTCACCCTTCCCGGGGACAGGAGCCTCTGGGGCCAACGTCCTGACTTTC. This sequence uses TRBV18 and TRBJ2-6; 8 middle bases align to TRBD1. Its CDR3 holds 19 amino acids, cysteine through phenylalanine. The sequence is cut down to CDR3 DNA, 57 bases in frame from base 1. The germline V gene yields KGHSH for CDR1 and LQKENI for CDR2. At the junction V is shortened by 3 bases and J by 0 bases; bases outside the gene matches: 10. Full variable domain (CDR3 extended with the reference TRBV18 and TRBJ2-6 proteins): NAGVMQNPRHLVRRRGQEARLRCSPMKGHSHVYWYRQLPEEGLKFMVYLQKENIIDESGMPKERFSAEFPKEGPSILRIQQVVRGDSAAYFCASSPFPGTGASGANVLTFGAGSRLTVL.